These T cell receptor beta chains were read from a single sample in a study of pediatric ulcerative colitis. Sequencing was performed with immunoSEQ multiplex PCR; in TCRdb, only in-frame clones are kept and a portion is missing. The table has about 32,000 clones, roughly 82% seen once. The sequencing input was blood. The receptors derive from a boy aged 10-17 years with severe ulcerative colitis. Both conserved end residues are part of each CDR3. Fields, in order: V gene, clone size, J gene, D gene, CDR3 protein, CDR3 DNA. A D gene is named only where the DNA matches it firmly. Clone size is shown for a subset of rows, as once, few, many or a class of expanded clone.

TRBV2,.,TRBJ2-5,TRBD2,CASSERERGAWGTQYF,TGTGCCAGCAGTGAACGGGAGCGGGGGGCTTGGGGGACCCAGTACTTC
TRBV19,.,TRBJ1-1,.,CASRGLGAGTEAFF,TGTGCCAGTAGGGGCCTAGGTGCGGGAACTGAAGCTTTCTTT
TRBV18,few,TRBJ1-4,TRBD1,CASSQRPVDRAIREKLFF,TGTGCCAGCTCCCAACGGCCGGTTGACAGGGCTATCCGGGAAAAACTGTTTTTT
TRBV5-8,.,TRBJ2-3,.,CASSLPGLLSDTQYF,TGTGCCAGCAGCTTGCCGGGACTTCTGTCAGATACGCAGTATTTT
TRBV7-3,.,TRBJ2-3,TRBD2,CASSSRTSATQYF,TGTGCCAGCAGCTCAAGGACTAGCGCTACGCAGTATTTT
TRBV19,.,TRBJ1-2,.,CASSAGDRTNYGYTF,TGTGCCAGTAGTGCCGGCGACAGGACTAACTATGGCTACACCTTC
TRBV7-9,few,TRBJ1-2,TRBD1,CASTSGTGGNYGYTF,TGTGCCAGCACCAGCGGGACAGGGGGCAACTATGGCTACACCTTC
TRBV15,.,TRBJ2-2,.,CATSNRAEVAGELFF,TGTGCCACCAGCAATCGGGCAGAGGTCGCCGGGGAGCTGTTTTTT
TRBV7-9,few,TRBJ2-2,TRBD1,CASSFRQGVIGELFF,TGTGCCAGCAGCTTCCGACAGGGCGTCATCGGGGAGCTGTTTTTT
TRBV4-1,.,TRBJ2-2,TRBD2,CASSQGQLAGGRTGELFF,TGCGCCAGCAGCCAAGGCCAGCTAGCGGGGGGTCGTACCGGGGAGCTGTTTTTT
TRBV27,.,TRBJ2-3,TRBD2,CASSLLAGEDTQYF,TGTGCCAGCAGTTTACTTGCGGGGGAAGATACGCAGTATTTT
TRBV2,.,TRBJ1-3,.,CASRDRDTSSGNTIYF,TGTGCCAGCAGAGATCGGGACACTAGCTCTGGAAACACCATATATTTT
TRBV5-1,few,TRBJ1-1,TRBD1,CASNPGTGDTEAFF,TGCGCCAGCAACCCCGGGACAGGGGACACTGAAGCTTTCTTT
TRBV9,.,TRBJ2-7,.,CASSSGAGTYEQYF,TGTGCCAGCAGCTCTGGGGCCGGGACCTACGAGCAGTACTTC
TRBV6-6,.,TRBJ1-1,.,CASRSIGGTEAFF,TGTGCCAGCAGGTCTATCGGAGGCACTGAAGCTTTCTTT
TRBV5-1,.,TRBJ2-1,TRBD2,CASSLEPGGPHNEQFF,TGCGCCAGCAGCTTGGAACCGGGGGGGCCGCACAATGAGCAGTTCTTC
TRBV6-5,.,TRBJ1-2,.,CASSQGVGAGGYTF,TGTGCCAGCAGCCAAGGAGTGGGGGCTGGGGGCTACACCTTC
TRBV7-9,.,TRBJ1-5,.,CASSSNNQPQHF,TGTGCCAGCAGCTCCAACAATCAGCCCCAGCATTTT
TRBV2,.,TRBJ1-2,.,CASSGENYGYTF,TGTGCCAGCAGCGGGGAAAACTATGGCTACACCTTC
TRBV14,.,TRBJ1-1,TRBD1,CASSQQGVTEAFF,TGTGCCAGCAGCCAACAGGGGGTAACTGAAGCTTTCTTT
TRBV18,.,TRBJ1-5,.,CASSQDRGEGNQPQHF,TGTGCCAGCTCACAGGACCGGGGAGAGGGCAATCAGCCCCAGCATTTT
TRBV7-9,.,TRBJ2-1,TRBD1,CASRYSGTGDNEQFF,TGTGCCAGCAGATATTCCGGGACAGGGGATAATGAGCAGTTCTTC
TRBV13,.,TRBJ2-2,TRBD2,CASSTLSGGHTGELFF,TGTGCCAGCAGCACCCTTAGCGGGGGGCATACCGGGGAGCTGTTTTTT
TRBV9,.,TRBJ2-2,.,CASSVEDGPGELFF,TGTGCCAGCAGCGTAGAGGACGGCCCCGGGGAGCTGTTTTTT
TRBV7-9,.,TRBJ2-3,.,CASSQGQQNTDTQYF,TGTGCCAGCAGCCAAGGGCAACAGAACACAGATACGCAGTATTTT
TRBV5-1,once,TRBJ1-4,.,CASKQGGQGSEKLFF,TGCGCCAGCAAACAAGGAGGGCAGGGGAGCGAAAAACTGTTTTTT
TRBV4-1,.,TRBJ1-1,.,CASSQSAGKRANTEAFF,TGCGCCAGCAGCCAAAGTGCAGGGAAGAGGGCTAACACTGAAGCTTTCTTT
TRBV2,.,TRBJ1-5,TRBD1,CASSGGGTGGQPQHF,TGTGCCAGCAGTGGGGGTGGGACAGGGGGTCAGCCCCAGCATTTT
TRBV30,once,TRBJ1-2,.,CAWRWQGVAGYTF,TGTGCCTGGAGGTGGCAGGGTGTCGCTGGCTACACCTTC
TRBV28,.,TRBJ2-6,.,CASSSISRDDRRLGANVLTF,TGTGCCAGCAGTTCGATCTCCCGGGACGATCGCCGTCTTGGGGCCAACGTCCTGACTTTC
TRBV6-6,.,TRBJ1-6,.,CASSPTHPVNSPLHF,TGTGCCAGCAGCCCAACCCACCCGGTTAATTCACCCCTCCACTTT
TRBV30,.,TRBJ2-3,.,CAWRQSGTQYF,TGTGCCTGGAGGCAGTCGGGAACGCAGTATTTT
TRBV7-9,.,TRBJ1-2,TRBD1,CASSLTGGGGYTF,TGTGCCAGCAGCCTCACAGGGGGTGGAGGCTACACCTTC
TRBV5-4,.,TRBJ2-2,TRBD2,CAAGVAGGLTGELFF,TGTGCCGCAGGCGTAGCGGGGGGGCTCACCGGGGAGCTGTTTTTT
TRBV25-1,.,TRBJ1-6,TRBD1,CASSGPDRGDSPLHF,TGTGCCAGCAGTGGCCCCGACAGGGGAGATTCACCCCTCCACTTT
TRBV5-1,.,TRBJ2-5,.,CASSLAGVYQETQYF,TGCGCCAGCAGCTTGGCGGGGGTGTACCAAGAGACCCAGTACTTC
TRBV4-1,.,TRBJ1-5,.,CASSLRTFSNQPQHF,TGCGCCAGCAGCCTCCGGACGTTTAGCAATCAGCCCCAGCATTTT
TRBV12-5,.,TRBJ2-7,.,CASGLWGSSSYEQYF,TGTGCTAGTGGTTTGTGGGGCAGCTCCTCCTACGAGCAGTACTTC
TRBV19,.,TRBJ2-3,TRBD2,CASSGTSGDTQYF,TGTGCCAGTAGTGGGACTAGCGGTGATACGCAGTATTTT
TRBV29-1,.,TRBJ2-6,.,CSALGSGSGANVLTF,TGCAGCGCCCTGGGCTCCGGCTCTGGGGCCAACGTCCTGACTTTC
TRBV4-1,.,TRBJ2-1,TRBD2,CASRPGLAGGRSYNEQFF,TGCGCCAGCAGACCGGGACTAGCGGGGGGCCGCTCCTACAATGAGCAGTTCTTC
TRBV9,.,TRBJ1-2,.,CASSVVRNGYTF,TGTGCCAGCAGCGTAGTCCGGAATGGCTACACCTTC